This is a list of T cell receptor beta chains from one sample in a study of T cells in Graves' hyperthyroidism and ophthalmopathy. TCRdb recomputed calls from the multiplex PCR reads with MiXCR, one row per CDR3 protein. The table has hundreds of thousands of distinct CDR3 sequences, 16% seen once. Sequenced sample: blood. These receptors all stem from a woman in her late teens or twenties with Graves' hyperthyroidism. Each CDR3 is given with its conserved first and last residue. Each record gives: J gene, clone size, D gene, V gene, CDR3 protein, CDR3 DNA. A D gene is named only where the DNA matches it firmly. A clone size is listed for some rows: how often the clone was seen (once, few, many), or a class if it is expanded.

TRBJ1-3,.,.,TRBV6-1,CASRHQGYSGNTIYF,TGTGCCAGCAGGCATCAGGGATACTCTGGAAACACCATATATTTT
TRBJ2-1,few,TRBD2,TRBV5-8,CASSLQGLAGGLSYNEQFF,TGTGCCAGCAGCTTGCAGGGGCTAGCGGGAGGCCTCTCCTACAATGAGCAGTTCTTC
TRBJ1-3,many,.,TRBV2,CASSEGETGNTIYF,TGTGCCAGCAGTGAAGGGGAAACTGGAAACACCATATATTTT
TRBJ2-7,.,TRBD1,TRBV4-1,CASSQVGRGRAYEQYF,TGCGCCAGCAGCCAAGTGGGCAGGGGGCGAGCCTACGAGCAGTACTTC
TRBJ2-7,many,.,TRBV12-3/TRBV12-4,CASSYDGPYEQYF,TGTGCCAGCAGCTACGACGGCCCCTACGAGCAGTACTTC
TRBJ1-2,many,.,TRBV24-1,CATSDLAGRGYTF,TGTGCCACCAGTGATTTGGCAGGGAGGGGCTACACCTTC
TRBJ2-7,many,TRBD2,TRBV28,CASRHMGGDEQYF,TGTGCCAGCAGGCACATGGGGGGGGACGAGCAGTACTTC
TRBJ2-1,many,TRBD2,TRBV5-1,CASSVLAGGNEQFF,TGCGCCAGCAGCGTCCTAGCGGGAGGCAATGAGCAGTTCTTC
TRBJ1-2,many,TRBD1,TRBV12-3/TRBV12-4,CASSRQGNYGYTF,TGTGCCAGCAGTAGACAGGGGAACTATGGCTACACCTTC
TRBJ2-7,.,.,TRBV6-1,CASRGMGEQYF,TGTGCCAGCAGGGGGATGGGGGAGCAGTACTTC
TRBJ2-1,.,TRBD2,TRBV20-1,CRPQREAHNEQFF,TGCAGGCCACAGCGGGAGGCCCACAATGAGCAGTTCTTC
TRBJ2-1,few,TRBD2,TRBV7-9,CASTWGGRNEQFF,TGTGCCAGCACCTGGGGAGGGCGGAATGAGCAGTTCTTC
TRBJ1-4,few,.,TRBV7-2,CASSFQGRGSEKLFF,TGTGCCAGCAGCTTCCAGGGGAGGGGGAGCGAAAAACTGTTTTTT
TRBJ2-3,many,TRBD2,TRBV5-1,CASRKGGGVFGTDTQYF,TGCGCCAGCCGAAAGGGCGGGGGAGTCTTCGGCACAGATACGCAGTATTTT
TRBJ1-2,many,.,TRBV20-1,CSARAGSYGYTF,TGCAGTGCTAGAGCAGGGTCTTATGGCTACACCTTC
TRBJ1-6,many,.,TRBV11-1,CASSLRTALSPLHF,TGTGCCAGCAGCTTAAGAACTGCGCTGTCACCCCTCCACTTT
TRBJ2-7,.,.,TRBV7-9,CATRGDSISYEQYF,TGTGCCACGAGAGGCGACAGTATATCCTACGAGCAGTACTTC
TRBJ1-6,.,.,TRBV6-1,CASSDGRTSPLHF,TGTGCCAGCAGTGATGGTAGGACTTCACCCCTCCACTTT
TRBJ2-7,many,.,TRBV28,CASSPPPGRQYF,TGTGCCAGCAGCCCTCCCCCCGGACGGCAGTACTTC
TRBJ1-4,few,.,TRBV12-3/TRBV12-4,CASSLTHRKLFF,TGTGCCAGCAGTCTAACCCATAGAAAACTGTTTTTT